Listed below are T cell receptor beta chains from one sample, sequenced in a study of immune cell composition in non-small cell lung cancer. This table comes from immunoSEQ multiplex PCR, and its TCRdb copy is limited to in-frame clones, with some not included. The table includes 14,000 to 15,000 clones, 69% detected once. Sequences were obtained from lung tumor tissue. The receptors derive from a human donor with non-small cell lung cancer. CDR3s include the opening cysteine and the closing phenylalanine or tryptophan. For some rows the clone size is stated as once, few or many, or as a class when expanded; others skip it.

>TRBJ2-7|-|TRBV6-5
CASSYGVTSSYEQYF
>TRBJ1-2|-|TRBV2
CASSEGQNYGYTF
>TRBJ2-6|-|TRBV14
CASSHPGRGSGANVLTF
>TRBJ1-1|-|TRBV6-5
CASRLTQEPTEAFF
>TRBJ1-3|-|TRBV6-1
CASSLGRSSGNTIYF
>TRBJ2-7|-|TRBV5-6
CASSSRDTTYEQYF
>TRBJ1-2|-|TRBV7-8
CASSTGTGGTYGYTF
>TRBJ1-1|few|TRBV5-4
CASSLTTTEAFF
>TRBJ2-2|-|TRBV7-9
CASSLVRETGELFF
>TRBJ2-7|once|TRBV18
CASSPAGTYEQYF
>TRBJ1-3|-|TRBV2
CASSERETVVDTIYF
>TRBJ2-1|medium-sized|TRBV10-3
CATYELGDEQFF
>TRBJ2-3|-|TRBV5-8
CASSLGTGPTLDTQYF
>TRBJ1-1|-|TRBV5-4
CASSSKRGTGAEAFF
>TRBJ2-1|-|TRBV19
CASTRRDWGDEQFF
>TRBJ1-5|few|TRBV6-5
CASSTGQGHNQPQHF
>TRBJ2-3|-|TRBV4-1
CASSPVGAGGPYTQYF
>TRBJ1-2|-|TRBV5-6
CASSPDRNYGYTF
>TRBJ2-3|-|TRBV4-3
CASSQGGKRGDTQYF
>TRBJ2-3|once|TRBV10-1
CASSPGGTTDTQYF
>TRBJ2-3|-|TRBV30
CAWSSPITQYF
>TRBJ2-1|-|TRBV5-1
CASSFGTGGYNEQFF
>TRBJ1-2|-|TRBV15
CATSRDLQIYYGYTF
>TRBJ2-7|-|TRBV6-5
CASSYSSAYEQYF
>TRBJ1-1|-|TRBV19
CASSVWTGLNTEAFF
>TRBJ2-7|-|TRBV5-1
CASSTSVGTISYEQYF
>TRBJ2-7|-|TRBV5-1
CASSFGTGAYEQYF
>TRBJ1-3|-|TRBV5-4
CASSLLGARGIGNTIYF
>TRBJ2-1|-|TRBV29-1
CSVVWDRGYRLDEQFF
>TRBJ2-7|-|TRBV7-3
CASRHTGGKQYF
>TRBJ1-5|-|TRBV7-2
CASSLSGGQPQHF
>TRBJ1-2|-|TRBV29-1
CSVVTGSSGYTF
>TRBJ1-2|-|TRBV5-6
CASSSSLTAFYGYTF
>TRBJ2-1|-|TRBV5-4
CASSLAMAGGLVDEQFF
>TRBJ1-2|-|TRBV18
CASSAGGGYGYTF
>TRBJ1-2|-|TRBV5-1
CASSLSHLYGYTF
>TRBJ2-2|few|TRBV19
CASSIQVGLAYGELFF